A selection of T cell receptor beta chains follows, all from one sample in a study of blood T cell repertoires in COVID-19. Libraries were prepared by immunoSEQ multiplex PCR; TCRdb keeps only in-frame clonotypes and omits some of them. Of 70,000 or so clones listed, more than 85% are singletons. The specimen was peripheral blood. The origin of the receptors is an older man with active COVID-19. The CDR3 runs from the conserved cysteine through the conserved F or W. A D gene is named only where the DNA matches it firmly. Size values are once, few and many counts, or a class for expanded clones, and some rows have none.

J | V | D | size | DNA | CDR3
TRBJ2-3 | TRBV19 | TRBD2 | few | TGTGCCAGTACCCCGGGGGGGTTGACAGATACGCAGTATTTT | CASTPGGLTDTQYF
TRBJ2-3 | TRBV9 | TRBD2 | NA | TGTGCCAGCAGCGTAAACCCTAGCGGGCGGTCAGATACGCAGTATTTT | CASSVNPSGRSDTQYF
TRBJ2-1 | TRBV6-1 | TRBD2 | NA | TGTGCCAGCAGTAAAGGGACTAGCCGCGTTTACAATGAGCAGTTCTTC | CASSKGTSRVYNEQFF
TRBJ2-7 | TRBV4-3 | NA | once | TGCGCCAGCAGCCAGGGGGGGGCAGGGCGCTACGAGCAGTACTTC | CASSQGGAGRYEQYF
TRBJ1-2 | TRBV5-1 | NA | NA | TGCGCCAGCAGCTTAGCTGAAGGGGGCTATGGCTACACCTTC | CASSLAEGGYGYTF
TRBJ2-1 | TRBV5-6 | NA | NA | TGTGCCAGCAGCCTGGGCCGGGTTGGGGAGCAGTTCTTC | CASSLGRVGEQFF
TRBJ1-5 | TRBV15 | NA | NA | TGTGCCACCAGCAGAGATCTGGGGGGAGGGCCGCGGGGGGCCCAGCATTTT | CATSRDLGGGPRGAQHF
TRBJ2-1 | TRBV18 | TRBD2 | few | TGTGCCAGCTCACCCCGACAGGGGACTAGCGGTCTATTGAGCTCCTACAATGAGCAGTTCTTC | CASSPRQGTSGLLSSYNEQFF
TRBJ2-2 | TRBV5-1 | NA | once | TGCGCCAGCAGCTTGGTTCCAGGGGTGGGCACCGGGGAGCTGTTTTTT | CASSLVPGVGTGELFF
TRBJ1-2 | TRBV5-1 | NA | NA | TGCGCCAGCAGCAACTCGGACAGCGGCGGCTACACCTTC | CASSNSDSGGYTF
TRBJ2-3 | TRBV27 | TRBD1 | NA | TGTGCCAGCAGTCTGAACACTCCCGGGACAGGGTGGGCAGATACGCAGTATTTT | CASSLNTPGTGWADTQYF
TRBJ1-2 | TRBV19 | TRBD1 | NA | TGTGCCAGTAACCACCGGGACAGCTTAAACTATGGCTACACCTTC | CASNHRDSLNYGYTF
TRBJ2-1 | TRBV5-4 | TRBD2 | NA | TGTGCCAGCAGTTACGGCCCGGGGGGCTCCTACAATGAGCAGTTCTTC | CASSYGPGGSYNEQFF
TRBJ2-1 | TRBV12-5 | NA | NA | TGTGCTAGTGGCCCAAGCACGGGAGAGCAGTTCTTC | CASGPSTGEQFF
TRBJ1-6 | TRBV4-2 | TRBD1 | NA | TGTGCCAGCAGCCAAGAAAGGGGACAGCATAATTCACCCCTCCACTTT | CASSQERGQHNSPLHF
TRBJ2-7 | TRBV6-5 | TRBD1 | once | TGTGCCAGCAAACCGGGACAGACCTACGAGCAGTACTTC | CASKPGQTYEQYF
TRBJ1-3 | TRBV11-2 | NA | NA | TGTGCCAGCAGCTTAAGGGGCGGATCCTCTGGAAACACCATATATTTT | CASSLRGGSSGNTIYF
TRBJ2-3 | TRBV7-9 | TRBD2 | NA | TGTGCCAGCAGCTTACTAGCGGGAGGGCCAGGGGGAGATACGCAGTATTTT | CASSLLAGGPGGDTQYF
TRBJ2-3 | TRBV5-1 | TRBD2 | NA | TGCGCCAGCAGCTTGGGTCGCGGGAGGGGCACAGATACGCAGTATTTT | CASSLGRGRGTDTQYF
TRBJ2-7 | TRBV15 | NA | NA | TGTGCCACCAGCAGGGAGGGTCCCTACGAGCAGTACTTC | CATSREGPYEQYF
TRBJ2-1 | TRBV20-1 | NA | NA | TGCAGTGCTAGAACCCCTAGCCGGCGGTTCTTC | CSARTPSRRFF
TRBJ2-3 | TRBV2 | TRBD1 | NA | TGTGCCAGCAGAACCACAGGGGGAGCGACAGATACGCAGTATTTT | CASRTTGGATDTQYF
TRBJ2-5 | TRBV5-1 | NA | NA | TGCGCCAGCAGCTTGGGTGGTGGGGCAGAGACCCAGTACTTC | CASSLGGGAETQYF
TRBJ1-1 | TRBV18 | NA | NA | TGTGCCAGCTCACCGTCATTACAGCCGAACACTGAAGCTTTCTTT | CASSPSLQPNTEAFF
TRBJ2-3 | TRBV29-1 | TRBD2 | NA | TGCAGCGCCTGGGGAGGGGACGGAAGCACAGATACGCAGTATTTT | CSAWGGDGSTDTQYF
TRBJ2-1 | TRBV9 | TRBD2 | NA | TGTGCCAGCACCGAGCGGGAGAGGGGGAATGAGCAGTTCTTC | CASTERERGNEQFF
TRBJ2-1 | TRBV7-9 | NA | NA | TGTGCCAGCACCCTCAGGGGCGGTGATGAGCAGTTCTTC | CASTLRGGDEQFF
TRBJ1-2 | TRBV5-5 | TRBD1 | NA | TGTGCCAGCAGCTTGGGCAGGGGGAACTATGGCTACACCTTC | CASSLGRGNYGYTF
TRBJ1-6 | TRBV30 | NA | NA | TGTGCCTGGAGTCTGGGGCAGGGCCTCCACTTT | CAWSLGQGLHF
TRBJ2-5 | TRBV15 | NA | NA | TGTGCCACCAGCAGAGATGGAGGGGGCGGGGAGACCCAGTACTTC | CATSRDGGGGETQYF
TRBJ1-4 | TRBV18 | TRBD1 | NA | TGTGCCAGCTCACCCGGACAGGGGGGTGAAAAACTGTTTTTT | CASSPGQGGEKLFF
TRBJ2-1 | TRBV7-2 | TRBD2 | NA | TGTGCCAGCAGCCGGGGGGGATACAATGAGCAGTTCTTC | CASSRGGYNEQFF
TRBJ1-5 | TRBV19 | TRBD1 | NA | TGTGCCAGTAGTCCCGGACAGGGACTGCTCCAGCATTTT | CASSPGQGLLQHF
TRBJ2-2 | TRBV6-2/TRBV6-3 | TRBD2 | NA | TGTGCCAGCAGTCCGCCGGGAGGGCCGAGGACCGGGGAGCTGTTTTTT | CASSPPGGPRTGELFF
TRBJ2-5 | TRBV11-3 | NA | once | TGTGCCAGCAGCCCTCAAGAGACCCAGTACTTC | CASSPQETQYF
TRBJ2-7 | TRBV5-8 | TRBD2 | NA | TGTGCCAGCAACCCGGGGGGGGCCTACGAGCAGTACTTC | CASNPGGAYEQYF
TRBJ2-1 | TRBV7-2 | NA | NA | TGTGCCAGCAGCTTAGCGCCGGGATCCTACAATGAGCAGTTCTTC | CASSLAPGSYNEQFF
TRBJ2-3 | TRBV5-8 | NA | NA | TGTGCCAGCAGCCACGGGACCCAGGGGAGACTTTTT | CASSHGTQGRLF
TRBJ2-7 | TRBV7-2 | NA | NA | TGTGCCAGCAGCCGGGAGTCGGGACAGCACTACGAGCAGTACTTC | CASSRESGQHYEQYF
TRBJ2-5 | TRBV18 | NA | NA | TGTGCCAGCTCACCCGGAGGCGGGGAGACCCAGTACTTC | CASSPGGGETQYF
TRBJ2-3 | TRBV28 | NA | NA | TGTGCCAGCAGTTGGGGGGATGGTGGAGATACGCAGTATTTT | CASSWGDGGDTQYF
TRBJ2-7 | TRBV7-8 | TRBD1 | NA | TGTGCCACCACGACAGGGTCGCACGAGCAGTACTTC | CATTTGSHEQYF
TRBJ2-5 | TRBV27 | NA | NA | TGTGCCAGCAGTTGGCGGGGTGCAGAGACCCAGTACTTC | CASSWRGAETQYF